This T cell receptor beta chain was sequenced for a study of T-cell memory formation after mild COVID-19. A single record per CDR3 protein comes from TCRdb applying MiXCR to the 5' RACE reads. The repertoire has about 270,000 distinct CDR3 sequences, around 16% of them found once; the top ten carry approximately 25%. Germline V gene sequence: CDR1 SSHAT, CDR2 FNYEAQ (reference sequence). CDR3 size: 16 residues. Study results and caveats: Those CD4+ clones that contracted were mainly in CM and EM (CD8+ ones in EMRA).

On this clonotype: Its target is unknown. An end of the junction does not agree with germline; a read error may underlie this.

This clonotype was obtained from a man in his late teens or twenties who had mild COVID-19 (a few samples of this study predate the infection). Cell type and time point are not known. The sequencing input was PBMCs or a T cell subset sorted from them (not recorded which). V is TRBV7-7 and J is TRBJ2-2; no clear D. The DNA for the CDR3 is TGTGCTAGCAGCTCTATTGGCGGAGCGAACACCGGGGAGCTGTTTTTT. This translates into CASSSIGGANTGELFF.